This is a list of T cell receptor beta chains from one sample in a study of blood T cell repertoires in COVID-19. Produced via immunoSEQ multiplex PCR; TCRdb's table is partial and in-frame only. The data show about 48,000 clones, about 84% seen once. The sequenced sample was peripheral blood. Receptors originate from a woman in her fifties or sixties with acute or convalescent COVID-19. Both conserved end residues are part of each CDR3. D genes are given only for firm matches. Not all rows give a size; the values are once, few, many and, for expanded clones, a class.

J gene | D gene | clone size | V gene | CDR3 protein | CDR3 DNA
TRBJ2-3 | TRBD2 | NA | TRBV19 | CASSPQREGGTDTQYF | TGTGCCAGTAGTCCCCAGCGGGAGGGAGGGACAGATACGCAGTATTTT
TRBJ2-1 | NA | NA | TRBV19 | CASTGSYNEQFF | TGTGCCAGCACGGGTTCCTACAATGAGCAGTTCTTC
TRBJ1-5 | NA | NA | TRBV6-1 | CASSDPYRVNQPQHF | TGTGCCAGCAGTGATCCCTACAGGGTCAATCAGCCCCAGCATTTT
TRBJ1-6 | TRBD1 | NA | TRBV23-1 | CASSPPVSGQGNSPLHF | TGCGCCAGCAGCCCCCCGGTTTCGGGACAGGGTAATTCACCCCTCCACTTT
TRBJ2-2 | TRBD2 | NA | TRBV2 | CASSQTSGRATGELFF | TGTGCCAGCTCCCAGACTAGCGGGAGGGCCACCGGGGAGCTGTTTTTT
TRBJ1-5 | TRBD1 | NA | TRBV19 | CASSIGGQGAGQPQHF | TGTGCCAGTAGTATAGGGGGACAGGGGGCTGGTCAGCCCCAGCATTTT
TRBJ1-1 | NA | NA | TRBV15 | CATSRDRDTEAFF | TGTGCCACCAGCAGAGATCGGGATACTGAAGCTTTCTTT
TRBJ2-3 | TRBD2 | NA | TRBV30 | CAWSGETSGRTDTQYF | TGTGCCTGGAGTGGTGAGACTAGCGGTCGCACAGATACGCAGTATTTT
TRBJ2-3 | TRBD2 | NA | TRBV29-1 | CSLGGAGGTDTQYF | TGCAGCCTGGGAGGGGCGGGGGGAACGGATACGCAGTATTTT
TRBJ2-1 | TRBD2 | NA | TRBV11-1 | CASSVERGDEQFF | TGTGCCAGCAGCGTGGAGCGGGGGGATGAGCAGTTCTTC
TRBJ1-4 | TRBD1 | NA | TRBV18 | CASSPGQNNEKLFF | TGTGCCAGCTCACCGGGACAGAATAATGAAAAACTGTTTTTT
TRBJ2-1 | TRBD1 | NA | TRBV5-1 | CASSAGQDGNEQFF | TGCGCCAGCAGCGCCGGACAGGACGGGAATGAGCAGTTCTTC
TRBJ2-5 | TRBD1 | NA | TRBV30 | CAWSETGLQETQYF | TGTGCCTGGAGTGAGACAGGGCTCCAAGAGACCCAGTACTTC
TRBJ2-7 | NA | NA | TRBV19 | CASRRTESYEQYF | TGTGCCAGTAGGAGGACAGAATCCTACGAGCAGTACTTC
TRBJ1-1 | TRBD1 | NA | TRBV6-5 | CASSYWTGRADTEAFF | TGTGCCAGCAGTTACTGGACAGGTCGAGCAGACACTGAAGCTTTCTTT
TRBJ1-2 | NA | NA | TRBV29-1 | CSVDTGGWGGYTF | TGCAGCGTTGATACCGGGGGTTGGGGCGGCTACACCTTC
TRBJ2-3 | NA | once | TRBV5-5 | CASSLVAGTDTQYF | TGTGCCAGCAGCTTGGTGGCTGGCACAGATACGCAGTATTTT
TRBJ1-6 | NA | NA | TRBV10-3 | CAISDRWANSPLHF | TGTGCCATCAGCGATAGATGGGCGAATTCACCCCTCCACTTT
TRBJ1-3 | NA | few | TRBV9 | CASTLGGSGGNTIYF | TGTGCCAGCACCCTAGGGGGATCGGGTGGAAACACCATATATTTT
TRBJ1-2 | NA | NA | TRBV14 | CASSPSAGNYGYTF | TGTGCCAGCAGCCCCTCCGCCGGTAACTATGGCTACACCTTC
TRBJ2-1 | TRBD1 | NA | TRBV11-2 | CASSMDRGNHNEQFF | TGTGCCAGCAGCATGGACAGGGGAAACCACAATGAGCAGTTCTTC
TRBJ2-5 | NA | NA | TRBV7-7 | CASSLDGGETQYF | TGTGCTAGCAGCCTGGACGGGGGAGAGACCCAGTACTTC
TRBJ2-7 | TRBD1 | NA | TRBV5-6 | CASSLPGQDYEQYF | TGTGCCAGCAGCCTCCCGGGACAGGACTACGAGCAGTACTTC
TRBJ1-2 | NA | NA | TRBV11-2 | CASSLVGAIYGYTF | TGTGCCAGCAGCTTGGTGGGGGCCATCTATGGCTACACCTTC
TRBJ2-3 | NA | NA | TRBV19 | CASSWTVTDTQYF | TGTGCCAGTAGTTGGACAGTCACAGATACGCAGTATTTT
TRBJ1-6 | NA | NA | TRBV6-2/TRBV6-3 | CASSYSTDYSPLHF | TGTGCCAGCAGTTACTCGACAGACTATTCACCCCTCCACTTT
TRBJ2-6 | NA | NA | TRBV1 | CTSSQVMAGGLISGANVLTF | TGCACCAGCAGCCAAGTTATGGCGGGAGGTCTAATCTCTGGGGCCAACGTCCTGACTTTC
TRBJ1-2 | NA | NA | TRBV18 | CASSPLPTATGQSDIGYGYTF | TGTGCCAGCTCACCATTACCTACCGCAACAGGGCAATCTGATATTGGCTATGGCTACACCTTC
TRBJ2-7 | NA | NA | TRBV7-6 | CASSPETDYEQYF | TGTGCCAGCAGCCCCGAGACAGACTACGAGCAGTACTTC
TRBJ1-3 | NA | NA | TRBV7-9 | CASSSDSYTNTIYF | TGTGCCAGCAGCTCGGACTCTTACACGAACACCATATATTTT
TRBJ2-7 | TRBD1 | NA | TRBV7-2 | CASSLRDSYEQYF | TGTGCCAGCAGCTTACGGGACAGCTACGAGCAGTACTTC
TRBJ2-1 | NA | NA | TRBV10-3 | CAISEGQGAVNEQFF | TGTGCCATCAGTGAAGGGCAGGGTGCCGTCAATGAGCAGTTCTTC
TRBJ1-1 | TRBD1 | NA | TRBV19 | CASSMDGQGVFQGEAFF | TGTGCCAGTAGTATGGACGGGCAGGGGGTTTTTCAGGGTGAAGCTTTCTTT
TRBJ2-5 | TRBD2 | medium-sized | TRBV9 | CASSVAPFAAGGPTQTQYF | TGTGCCAGCAGCGTAGCCCCCTTTGCAGCGGGGGGGCCTACTCAGACCCAGTACTTC
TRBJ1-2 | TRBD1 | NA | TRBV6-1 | CASTKTGYYGYTF | TGTGCCAGCACCAAGACAGGGTACTATGGCTACACCTTC
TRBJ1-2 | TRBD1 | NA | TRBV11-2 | CASSLDGQGSYTF | TGTGCCAGCAGCTTAGATGGACAGGGTAGCTACACCTTC
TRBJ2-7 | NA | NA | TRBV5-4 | CASSLDSTYEQYF | TGTGCCAGCAGCTTGGATTCCACCTACGAGCAGTACTTC
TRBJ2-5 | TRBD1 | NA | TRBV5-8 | CASSLGTGMVETQYF | TGTGCCAGCAGCTTGGGGACAGGGATGGTGGAGACCCAGTACTTC
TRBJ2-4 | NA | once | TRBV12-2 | CASRARREGNIQYF | TGTGCAAGTCGCGCCCGGAGGGAGGGAAACATTCAGTACTTC
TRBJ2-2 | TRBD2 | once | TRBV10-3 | CAITERGGELFF | TGTGCCATCACTGAGCGGGGCGGGGAGCTGTTTTTT
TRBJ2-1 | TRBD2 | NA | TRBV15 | CATSRAGGEQFF | TGTGCCACCAGCAGAGCGGGGGGAGAGCAGTTCTTC
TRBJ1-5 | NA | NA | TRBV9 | CASSPYSNQPQHF | TGTGCCAGCAGCCCCTATAGCAATCAGCCCCAGCATTTT
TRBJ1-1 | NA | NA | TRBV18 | CASSKLEQNTEAFF | TGTGCCAGCTCAAAACTAGAACAGAACACTGAAGCTTTCTTT
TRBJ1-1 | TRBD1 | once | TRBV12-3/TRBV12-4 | CASSYRQGAEAFF | TGTGCCAGCAGTTATCGACAGGGGGCGGAGGCTTTCTTT
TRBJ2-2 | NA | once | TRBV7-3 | CASSRGTLGQLFF | TGTGCCAGCAGCAGGGGCACCCTCGGGCAGCTGTTTTTT
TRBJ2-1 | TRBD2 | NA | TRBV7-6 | CASSRSLAGAFNEQFF | TGTGCCAGCAGCCGCAGCCTAGCGGGAGCCTTCAATGAGCAGTTCTTC
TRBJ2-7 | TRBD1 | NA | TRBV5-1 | CASSLETGRSYEQYF | TGCGCCAGCAGCTTGGAGACAGGGCGCTCCTACGAGCAGTACTTC
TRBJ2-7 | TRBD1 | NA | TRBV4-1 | CASGAETGASYEQYF | TGCGCCAGCGGCGCCGAGACAGGGGCGTCCTACGAGCAGTACTTC
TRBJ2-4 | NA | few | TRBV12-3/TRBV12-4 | CASSFRQKNIQYF | TGTGCCAGCAGTTTTCGCCAGAAAAACATTCAGTACTTC
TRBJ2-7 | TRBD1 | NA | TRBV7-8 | CASSLGGQGESGQYF | TGTGCCAGCAGCTTAGGGGGACAGGGGGAGTCCGGGCAGTACTTC
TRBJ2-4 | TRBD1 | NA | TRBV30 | CAWSVNSRDRAKNIQYF | TGTGCCTGGAGTGTTAACTCCCGGGACAGGGCCAAAAACATTCAGTACTTC
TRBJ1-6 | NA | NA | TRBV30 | CAWSVSQGSSPLHF | TGTGCCTGGAGTGTAAGTCAGGGAAGCTCACCCCTCCACTTT
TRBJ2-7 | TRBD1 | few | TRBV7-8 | CASSLRQGKVDEQYF | TGTGCCAGCAGCCTCCGACAGGGGAAGGTGGACGAGCAGTACTTC
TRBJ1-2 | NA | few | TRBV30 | CTWRRDNYGYTF | TGTACCTGGAGGAGAGATAACTATGGCTACACCTTC
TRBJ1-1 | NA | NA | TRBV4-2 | CASSQDPLGEAFF | TGTGCCAGCAGCCAAGATCCTCTCGGTGAAGCTTTCTTT
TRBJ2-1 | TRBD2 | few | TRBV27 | CASSLRLAGGNEQFF | TGTGCCAGCAGTTTAAGGCTAGCGGGGGGCAATGAGCAGTTCTTC
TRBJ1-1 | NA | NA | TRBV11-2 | CASSFSGSNKAFF | TGTGCCAGCAGCTTTAGCGGGTCTAATAAAGCTTTCTTT
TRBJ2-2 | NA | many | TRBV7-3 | CASRRGQGTGELFF | TGTGCCAGCAGAAGGGGACAAGGGACCGGGGAGCTGTTTTTT
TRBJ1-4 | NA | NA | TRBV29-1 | CSVQVSRGRAEKLFF | TGCAGCGTTCAAGTTTCCAGGGGTAGGGCTGAAAAACTGTTTTTT
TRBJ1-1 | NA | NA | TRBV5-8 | CASSLGATGDTEAFF | TGTGCCAGCAGCTTGGGAGCGACGGGGGACACTGAAGCTTTCTTT